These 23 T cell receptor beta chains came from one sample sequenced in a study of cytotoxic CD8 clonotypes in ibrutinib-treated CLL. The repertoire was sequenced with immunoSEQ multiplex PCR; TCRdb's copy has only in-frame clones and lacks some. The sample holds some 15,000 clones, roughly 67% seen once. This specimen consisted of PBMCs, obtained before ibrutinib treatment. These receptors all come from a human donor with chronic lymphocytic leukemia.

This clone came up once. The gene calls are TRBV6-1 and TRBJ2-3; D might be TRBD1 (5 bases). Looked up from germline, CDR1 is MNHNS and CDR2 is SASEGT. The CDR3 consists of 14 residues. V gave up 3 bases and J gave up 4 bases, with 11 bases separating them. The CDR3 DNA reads TGTGCCAGCAGTGACCGTCAGGGCCCAGATACGCAGTATTTT. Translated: CASSDRQGPDTQYF.

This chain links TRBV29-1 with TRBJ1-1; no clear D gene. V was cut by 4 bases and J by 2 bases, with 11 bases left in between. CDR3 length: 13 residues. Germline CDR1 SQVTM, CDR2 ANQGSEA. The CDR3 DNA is TGCAGCGTTGGAGACGGGAGAAACACTGAAGCTTTCTTT. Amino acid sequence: CSVGDGRNTEAFF. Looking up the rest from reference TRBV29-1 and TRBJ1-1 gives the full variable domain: SAVISQKPSRDICQRGTSLTIQCQVDSQVTMMFWYRQQPGQSLTLIATANQGSEATYESGFVIDKFPISRPNLTFSTLTVSNMSPEDSSIYLCSVGDGRNTEAFFGQGTRLTVV.

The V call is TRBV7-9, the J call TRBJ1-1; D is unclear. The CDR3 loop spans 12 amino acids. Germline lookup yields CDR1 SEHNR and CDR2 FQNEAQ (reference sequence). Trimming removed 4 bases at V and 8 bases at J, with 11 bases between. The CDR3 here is CASSSIAQEAFF. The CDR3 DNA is TGTGCCAGCAGCTCTATAGCCCAAGAAGCTTTCTTT.

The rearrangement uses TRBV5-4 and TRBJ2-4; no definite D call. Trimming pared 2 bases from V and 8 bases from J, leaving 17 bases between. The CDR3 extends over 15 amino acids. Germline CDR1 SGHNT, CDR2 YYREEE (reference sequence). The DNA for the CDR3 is TGTGCCAGCAGCTTAGGCCAGGACGGACCCCACATTCAGTACTTC. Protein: CASSLGQDGPHIQYF.

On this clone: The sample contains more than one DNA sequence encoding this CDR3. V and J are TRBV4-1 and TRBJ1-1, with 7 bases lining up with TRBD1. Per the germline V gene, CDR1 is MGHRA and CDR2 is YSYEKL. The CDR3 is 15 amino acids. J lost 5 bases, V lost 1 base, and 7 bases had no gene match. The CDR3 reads CASSQGRQGGTEAFF. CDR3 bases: TGCGCCAGCAGCCAAGGGCGACAGGGAGGAACTGAAGCTTTCTTT.

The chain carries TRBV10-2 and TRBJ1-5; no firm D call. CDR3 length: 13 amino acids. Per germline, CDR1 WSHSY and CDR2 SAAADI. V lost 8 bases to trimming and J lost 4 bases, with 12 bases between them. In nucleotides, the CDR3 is TGCGCCAGCGCCGGGCAGGTAAATCAGCCCCAGCATTTT. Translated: CASAGQVNQPQHF.

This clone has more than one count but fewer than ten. This chain's CDR3 is CASSETGQVAFGYTF. CDR3 nucleotide sequence: TGTGCCAGCAGTGAAACTGGACAGGTGGCTTTTGGCTACACCTTC. This chain connects TRBV25-1 to TRBJ1-2, with 7 bases aligning to TRBD1. Germline CDR1 and CDR2: MGHDK and SYGVNS. The CDR3 contains 15 residues. Trimming at V came to 2 bases and at J to 7 bases, leaving 10 bases not matched to a gene.

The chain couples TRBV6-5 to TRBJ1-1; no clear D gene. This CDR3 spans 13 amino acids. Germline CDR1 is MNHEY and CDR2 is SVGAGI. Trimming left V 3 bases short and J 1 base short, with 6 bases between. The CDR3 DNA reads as TGTGCCAGCAGTTATGGGGAGAACACTGAAGCTTTCTTT. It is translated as CASSYGENTEAFF.

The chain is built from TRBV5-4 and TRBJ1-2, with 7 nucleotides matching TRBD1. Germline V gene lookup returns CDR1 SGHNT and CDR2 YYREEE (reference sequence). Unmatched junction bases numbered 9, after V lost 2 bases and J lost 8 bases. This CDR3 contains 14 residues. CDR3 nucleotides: TGTGCCAGCAGCTTAAGGGACAGAAGATCCGGCTACACCTTC. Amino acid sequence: CASSLRDRRSGYTF.

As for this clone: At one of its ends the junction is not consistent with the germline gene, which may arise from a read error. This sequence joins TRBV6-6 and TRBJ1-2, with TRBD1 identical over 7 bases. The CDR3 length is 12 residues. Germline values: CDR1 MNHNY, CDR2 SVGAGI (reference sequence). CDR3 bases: TGTTCCAGCATGACAGGGTTAGAAGGCTACACCTTC. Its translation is CSSMTGLEGYTF.

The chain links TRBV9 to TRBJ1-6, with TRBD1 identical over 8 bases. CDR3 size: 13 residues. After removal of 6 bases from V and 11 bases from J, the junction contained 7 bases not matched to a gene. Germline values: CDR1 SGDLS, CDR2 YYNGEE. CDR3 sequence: CASKGQGIAPLHF. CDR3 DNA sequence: TGTGCCAGCAAAGGACAGGGAATTGCACCCCTCCACTTT.

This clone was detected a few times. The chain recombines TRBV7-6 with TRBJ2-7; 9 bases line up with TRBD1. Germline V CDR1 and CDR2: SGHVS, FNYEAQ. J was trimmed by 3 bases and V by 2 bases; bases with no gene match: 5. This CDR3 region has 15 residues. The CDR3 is CASSLRTGADYEQYF. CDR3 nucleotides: TGTGCCAGCAGCTTAAGGACAGGGGCAGACTACGAGCAGTACTTC.

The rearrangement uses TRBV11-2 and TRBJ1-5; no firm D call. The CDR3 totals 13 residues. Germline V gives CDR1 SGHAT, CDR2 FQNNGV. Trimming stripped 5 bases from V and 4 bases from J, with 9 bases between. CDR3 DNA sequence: TGTGCCAGCAGCCGAGGTCCTAATCAGCCCCAGCATTTT. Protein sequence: CASSRGPNQPQHF. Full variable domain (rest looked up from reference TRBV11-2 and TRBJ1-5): EAGVAQSPRYKIIEKRQSVAFWCNPISGHATLYWYQQILGQGPKLLIQFQNNGVVDDSQLPKDRFSAERLKGVDSTLKIQPAKLEDSAVYLCASSRGPNQPQHFGDGTRLSIL.

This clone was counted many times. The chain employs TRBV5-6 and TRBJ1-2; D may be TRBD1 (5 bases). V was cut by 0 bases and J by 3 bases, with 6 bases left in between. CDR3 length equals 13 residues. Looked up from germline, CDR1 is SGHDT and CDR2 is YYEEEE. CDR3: CASSLGGDYGYTF. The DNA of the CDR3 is TGTGCCAGCAGCTTGGGGGGCGACTATGGCTACACCTTC.

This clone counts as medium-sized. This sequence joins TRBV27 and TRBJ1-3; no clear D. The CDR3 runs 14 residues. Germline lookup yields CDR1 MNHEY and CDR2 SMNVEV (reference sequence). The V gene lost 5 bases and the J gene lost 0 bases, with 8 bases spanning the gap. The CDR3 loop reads CASSEDLSGNTIYF. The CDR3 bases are TGTGCCAGCAGTGAAGACCTCTCTGGAAACACCATATATTTT.

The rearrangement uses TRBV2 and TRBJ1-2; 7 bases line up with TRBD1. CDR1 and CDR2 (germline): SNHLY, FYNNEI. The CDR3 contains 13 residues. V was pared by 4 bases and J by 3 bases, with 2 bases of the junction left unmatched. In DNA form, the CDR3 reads TGTGCCAGCAGTGCGACAGGGCACTATGGCTACACCTTC. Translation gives CASSATGHYGYTF.

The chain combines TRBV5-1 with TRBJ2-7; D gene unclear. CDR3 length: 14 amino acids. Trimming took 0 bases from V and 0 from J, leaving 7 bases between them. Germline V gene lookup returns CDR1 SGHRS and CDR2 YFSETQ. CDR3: CASSLVGFSYEQYF. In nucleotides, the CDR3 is TGCGCCAGCAGCTTGGTTGGTTTCTCCTACGAGCAGTACTTC.

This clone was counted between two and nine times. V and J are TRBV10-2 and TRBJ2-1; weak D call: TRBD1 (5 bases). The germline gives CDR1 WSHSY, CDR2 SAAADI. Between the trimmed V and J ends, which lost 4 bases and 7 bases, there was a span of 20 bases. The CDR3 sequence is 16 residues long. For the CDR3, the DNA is TGCGCCAGCAGTGTGGGGCTGGGTCTCCGGTTAAATGAGCAGTTCTTC. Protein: CASSVGLGLRLNEQFF.

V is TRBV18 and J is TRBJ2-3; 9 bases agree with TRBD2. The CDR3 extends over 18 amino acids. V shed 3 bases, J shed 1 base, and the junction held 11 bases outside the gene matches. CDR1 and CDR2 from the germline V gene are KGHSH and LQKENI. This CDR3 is CASSPRAVTSGGTDTQYF. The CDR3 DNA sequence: TGTGCCAGCTCACCCAGGGCCGTGACTAGCGGTGGCACAGATACGCAGTATTTT. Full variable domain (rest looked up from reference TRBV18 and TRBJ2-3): NAGVMQNPRHLVRRRGQEARLRCSPMKGHSHVYWYRQLPEEGLKFMVYLQKENIIDESGMPKERFSAEFPKEGPSILRIQQVVRGDSAAYFCASSPRAVTSGGTDTQYFGPGTRLTVL.

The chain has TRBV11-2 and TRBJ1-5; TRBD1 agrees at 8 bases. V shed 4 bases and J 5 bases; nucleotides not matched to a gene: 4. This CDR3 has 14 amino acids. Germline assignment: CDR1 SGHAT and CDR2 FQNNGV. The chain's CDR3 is CASSSTGGYQPQHF. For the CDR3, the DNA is TGTGCCAGCAGCTCAACAGGGGGTTATCAGCCCCAGCATTTT.

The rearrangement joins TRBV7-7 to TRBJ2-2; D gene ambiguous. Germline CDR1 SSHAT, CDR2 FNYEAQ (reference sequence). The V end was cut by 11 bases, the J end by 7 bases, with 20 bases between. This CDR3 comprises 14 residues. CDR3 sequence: CAVSPGEQNGELFF. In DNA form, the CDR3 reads TGTGCCGTCTCCCCAGGAGAACAGAACGGGGAGCTGTTTTTT.

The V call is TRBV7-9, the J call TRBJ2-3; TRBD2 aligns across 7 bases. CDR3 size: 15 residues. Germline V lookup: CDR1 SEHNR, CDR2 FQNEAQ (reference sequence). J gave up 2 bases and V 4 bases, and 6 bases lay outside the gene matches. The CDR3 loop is CASSSAGVVTDTQYF. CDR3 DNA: TGTGCCAGCAGCTCGGCGGGGGTGGTCACAGATACGCAGTATTTT.

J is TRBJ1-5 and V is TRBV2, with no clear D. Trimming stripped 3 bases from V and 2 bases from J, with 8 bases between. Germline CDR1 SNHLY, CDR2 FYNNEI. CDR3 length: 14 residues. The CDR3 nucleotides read TGTGCCAGCAGTGACCCCCCCGGCAATCAGCCCCAGCATTTT. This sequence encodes CASSDPPGNQPQHF.